One sample yielded the 13 T cell receptor beta chains listed below, sequenced in a study of tumor and adjacent non-tumor tissue in lung cancer. No cell sorting was done before RNA was extracted from the tissue. The normal lung tissue was taken more than 3 cm from the tumor edge. Three rounds of nested PCR, following a modified ARM-PCR protocol, produced the TCRbeta library. In TCRdb, the multiplex PCR reads were re-called with MiXCR into one record per CDR3 protein. The data contain roughly 67,000 distinct CDR3 sequences, 65% to 80% of them seen just once; the ten biggest clones take up around 43%. The sequenced sample consisted of distant non-tumor lung tissue. Receptors originate from a man aged 60-69 years with non-small cell lung cancer.

On this clonotype itself: This may be a read error: a much more frequent sequence differs by one nucleotide. The CDR3 coding sequence is TGCAGTGCTAGAGATCCCAGGGGCGATAGCTCCTACAATGACCAGTTCTTC. Translating it yields CSARDPRGDSSYNDQFF. The gene calls are TRBV20-1 and TRBJ2-1; the D gene is possibly TRBD1 (6 bases). Germline-derived CDR1 and CDR2 are DFQATT and SNEGSKA (reference sequence). The CDR3 spans 17 residues.

Concerning this clonotype itself: The CDR3 does not close with the conserved phenylalanine or tryptophan, likely indicating a read error. This chain connects TRBV29-1 to TRBJ2-5; D is unclear. Trimming pared 1 base from V and 5 bases from J, leaving 11 bases between. This CDR3 spans 13 amino acids. Per germline, CDR1 SQVTM and CDR2 ANQGSEA. For the CDR3, the DNA is TGCAGCGTTGAAGCAGGTGTACAGGAGACCCAGTACTTA. This sequence encodes CSVEAGVQETQYL.

Regarding this clonotype: A much larger clone lies one base from this, so it may be a read error. V and J are TRBV12-3 or TRBV12-4 and TRBJ1-2; TRBD1 agrees at 7 bases. This CDR3 contains 15 residues. V dropped 6 bases and J dropped 4; count of bases not matched to a gene: 11. The CDR3 reads CASSNPTTGFYGYTF. CDR3 nucleotides: TGTGCCAGCAGCAATCCAACGACAGGGTTCTATGGCTACACCTTC.

This clonotype has just a few counts. This sequence joins TRBV7-6 and TRBJ2-7, with D possibly being TRBD1 (5 bases). The length of the CDR3 is 13 residues. The germline V gene has CDR1 SGHVS and CDR2 FNYEAQ. V gave up 7 bases and J gave up 3 bases, with 13 bases separating them. CDR3 amino acids: CASTTEDNYEQYF. CDR3 in DNA: TGTGCCAGCACCACAGAGGACAACTACGAGCAGTACTTC. The variable domain in full, completed from reference TRBV7-6 and TRBJ2-7, reads GAGVSQSPRYKVTKRGQDVALRCDPISGHVSLYWYRQALGQGPEFLTYFNYEAQQDKSGLPNDRFSAERPEGSISTLTIQRTEQRDSAMYRCASTTEDNYEQYFGPGTRLTVT.

The table lists this clonotype with many counts. This chain links TRBV5-4 with TRBJ1-1, with TRBD1 matching 7 bases. The V gene end was trimmed by 7 bases and the J gene end by 3 bases; junction bases not matched to a gene: 6. The CDR3 has 13 amino acids. Germline V gene lookup returns CDR1 SGHNT and CDR2 YYREEE (reference sequence). This CDR3 reads CASRGQRDTEAFF. The CDR3 DNA follows: TGTGCCAGCCGGGGACAGCGGGACACTGAAGCTTTCTTT.

Details on this clonotype: One junction end does not reproduce the germline sequence, and a read error may be involved. The chain has TRBV6-5 and TRBJ2-7; D ambiguous. The germline CDR1 and CDR2 sequences are MNHEY and SVGAGI. The CDR3 has 14 amino acids. The CDR3 here is CVSSLSGWRNERYF. In DNA form, the CDR3 reads TGTGTCAGCAGCCTAAGTGGGTGGCGTAACGAGCGGTACTTC.

Comment on this clonotype: One junction end disagrees with the germline gene, perhaps due to a read error. This chain joins TRBV7-8 and TRBJ1-2; the D is unclear. The CDR3 is 13 amino acids. CDR1 is SGHVS and CDR2 is FQNEAQ in the germline V gene. CDR3 loop: CTSSPHTVYGYTF. Here the CDR3 DNA reads TGTACCAGCAGTCCCCACACGGTTTATGGTTACACCTTC.

On this clonotype itself: The germline gene is not matched at one end of the junction; a read error may be the cause. The CDR3 nucleotides are TGTGCCATCAGTGAGGGTAGTGGGAGGAGGTACGACCAGTACTTC. Amino acid sequence: CAISEGSGRRYDQYF. The V gene is TRBV10-3, the J gene TRBJ2-7; possible D gene TRBD2, 6 bases. The germline V gene has CDR1 ENHRY and CDR2 SYGVKD. This CDR3 has 15 amino acids.

With respect to this clonotype: The missing conserved phenylalanine or tryptophan at the end of this CDR3 makes a read error likely. The chain joins TRBV28 to TRBJ2-1; D not certain. Germline assignment: CDR1 MDHEN and CDR2 SYDVKM. V was pared by 5 bases and J by 2 bases, with 10 bases between. The CDR3 has 14 amino acids. The CDR3 sequence is CASSPSRAYNEQFL. The CDR3 region has the DNA TGTGCCAGCAGTCCCAGCCGTGCCTACAATGAGCAGTTCCTC.

For this clonotype: The junction shows a germline mismatch at one end, possibly a read error. The chain joins TRBV11-1 to TRBJ2-2; D is possibly TRBD2 (5 bases). The CDR3 consists of 14 residues. Germline V CDR1 and CDR2: SGHAT, FQDESV (reference sequence). Here the CDR3 reads CTSNYTSGTEELYF. CDR3 coding DNA: TGTACCAGCAACTATACTAGTGGCACCGAGGAGCTGTATTTT.

Regarding this clonotype: The junction departs from the called germline gene at one end, perhaps through a read error. V and J are TRBV11-1 and TRBJ1-1; D gene uncertain. The CDR3 has 13 residues. Germline CDR1 and CDR2: SGHAT and FQDESV (reference sequence). This chain's CDR3 is CASTLAPGTEASF. The DNA for the CDR3 is TGTGCCAGCACCTTAGCGCCGGGTACTGAAGCTTCCTTT.

The chain uses TRBV4-1 and TRBJ2-1, with 8 bases lining up with TRBD2. Germline CDR1 reads MGHRA; CDR2 reads YSYEKL. With 3 bases clipped from V and 5 bases from J, the junction kept 9 bases outside the gene matches. This CDR3 has 16 residues. In DNA, the CDR3 is TGCGCCAGCAGCCACGAGACTAGCGTGACAAACAATGAGCAGTTCTTC. Translation gives CASSHETSVTNNEQFF.

As regards this clonotype: A much larger clonotype is one base distant, so this may be a read error. The chain recombines TRBV6-4 with TRBJ2-2; 8 bases are a match to TRBD1. The CDR3 contains 13 residues. Germline CDR1 is MRHNA and CDR2 is SNTAGT. CDR3 protein: CASSAGGTGVLFF. DNA for the CDR3: TGTGCCAGCAGTGCAGGGGGCACCGGGGTGCTGTTTTTT.